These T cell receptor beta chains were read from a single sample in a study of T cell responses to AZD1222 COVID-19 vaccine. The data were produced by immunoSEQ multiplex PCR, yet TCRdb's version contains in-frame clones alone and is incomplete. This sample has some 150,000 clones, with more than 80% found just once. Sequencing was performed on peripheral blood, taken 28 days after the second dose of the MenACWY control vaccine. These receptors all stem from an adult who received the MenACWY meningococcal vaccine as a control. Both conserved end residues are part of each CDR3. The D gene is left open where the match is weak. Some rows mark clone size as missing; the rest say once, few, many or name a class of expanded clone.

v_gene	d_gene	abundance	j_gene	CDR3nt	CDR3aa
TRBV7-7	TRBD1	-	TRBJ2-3	TGTGCCAGCAGTTCGGGACAGGGTGGCACAGATACGCAGTATTTT	CASSSGQGGTDTQYF
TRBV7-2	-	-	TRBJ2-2	TGTGCCAGCAGGCTAATCCGGGACGCAGGCACCGGGGAGCTGTTTTTT	CASRLIRDAGTGELFF
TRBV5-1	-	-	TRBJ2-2	TGCGCCAGCAGCTCACAGGACACCGGGGAGCTGTTTTTT	CASSSQDTGELFF
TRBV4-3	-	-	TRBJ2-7	TGCGCCAGCAGCCAAGTTTTAGGCCTATCGAGCTCCTACGAGCAGTACTTC	CASSQVLGLSSSYEQYF
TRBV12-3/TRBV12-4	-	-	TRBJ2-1	TGTGCCAGCAGCCAATACCCGGCTCCTGAGCAGTTCTTC	CASSQYPAPEQFF
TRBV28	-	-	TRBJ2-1	TGTGCCAGCAGGCTACACAATGAGCAGTTCTTC	CASRLHNEQFF
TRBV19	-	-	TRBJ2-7	TGTGCCAGTAGTATAGGAGACACTTACTACGAGCAGTACTTC	CASSIGDTYYEQYF
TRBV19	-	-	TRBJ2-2	TGTGCCAGTAGTTGGGGTCTGACCAACACCGGGGAGCTGTTTTTT	CASSWGLTNTGELFF
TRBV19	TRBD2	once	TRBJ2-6	TGTGCCGGGAGGGCGTCTGGGGCCAACGTCCTGACTTTC	CAGRASGANVLTF
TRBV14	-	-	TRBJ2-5	TGTGCCAGCAGCCAAGAGGGAGGACAGGTTTTACGAGAGACCCAGTACTTC	CASSQEGGQVLRETQYF
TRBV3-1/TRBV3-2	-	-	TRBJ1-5	TGTGCCAGCAGCCAAGATCAGGAAGGGGTGAGGCCCCAGCATTTT	CASSQDQEGVRPQHF
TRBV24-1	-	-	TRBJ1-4	TGTGCCACCGGAGGTGGTTCGGGTAATGAAAAACTGTTTTTT	CATGGGSGNEKLFF
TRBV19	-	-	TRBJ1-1	TGTGCCAGTAGTTGGGCAGGGAAGAGGGAAGCTTTCTTT	CASSWAGKREAFF
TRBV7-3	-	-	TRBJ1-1	TGTGCCAGCAGCTTAACTGGCGTCAACACTGAAGCTTTCTTT	CASSLTGVNTEAFF
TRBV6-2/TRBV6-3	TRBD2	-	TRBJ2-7	TGTGCCAGCAGTTCCTACGGACTAGCGGGAGGCAGTACCTACGAGCAGTACTTC	CASSSYGLAGGSTYEQYF
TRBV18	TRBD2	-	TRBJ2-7	TGTGCCAGCTCACCCGCGGGAGGCGCCTACGAGCAGTACTTC	CASSPAGGAYEQYF
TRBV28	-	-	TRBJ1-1	TGTGCCAGCAGTTCGACTGACACTGAAGCTTTCTTT	CASSSTDTEAFF
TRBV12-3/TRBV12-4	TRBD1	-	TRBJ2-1	TGTGCCAGCAGTTTACCCTCAGGGGGCGAGCAGTTCTTC	CASSLPSGGEQFF
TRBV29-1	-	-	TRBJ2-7	TGCAGCGCCTCGCCTGCGGGGACAGCAGCCTACGAGCAGTACTTC	CSASPAGTAAYEQYF
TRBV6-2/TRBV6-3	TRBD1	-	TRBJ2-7	TGTGCCAGCAGCCCCGGGACAGGCCGGGAGCAGTACTTC	CASSPGTGREQYF
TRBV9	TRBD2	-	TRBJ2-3	TGTGCCAGCAGCTCTAGCGGGAGTCGGACAGATACGCAGTATTTT	CASSSSGSRTDTQYF